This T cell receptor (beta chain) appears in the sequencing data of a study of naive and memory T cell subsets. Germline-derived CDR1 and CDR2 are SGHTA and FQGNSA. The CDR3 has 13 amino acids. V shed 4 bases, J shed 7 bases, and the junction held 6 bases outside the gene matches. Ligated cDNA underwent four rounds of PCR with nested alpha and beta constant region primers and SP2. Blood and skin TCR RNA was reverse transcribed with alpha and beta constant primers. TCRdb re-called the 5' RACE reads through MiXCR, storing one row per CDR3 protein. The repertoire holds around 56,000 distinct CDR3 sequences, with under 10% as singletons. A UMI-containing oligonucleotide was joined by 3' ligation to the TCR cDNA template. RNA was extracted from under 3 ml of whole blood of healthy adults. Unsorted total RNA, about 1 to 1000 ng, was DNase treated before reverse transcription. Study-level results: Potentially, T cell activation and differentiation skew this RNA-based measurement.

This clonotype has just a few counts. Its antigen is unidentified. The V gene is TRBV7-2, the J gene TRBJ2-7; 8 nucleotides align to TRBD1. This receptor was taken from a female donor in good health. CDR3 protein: CASSSRTGREQYF. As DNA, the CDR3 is TGTGCCAGCAGCTCCCGGACAGGGCGTGAGCAGTACTTC.